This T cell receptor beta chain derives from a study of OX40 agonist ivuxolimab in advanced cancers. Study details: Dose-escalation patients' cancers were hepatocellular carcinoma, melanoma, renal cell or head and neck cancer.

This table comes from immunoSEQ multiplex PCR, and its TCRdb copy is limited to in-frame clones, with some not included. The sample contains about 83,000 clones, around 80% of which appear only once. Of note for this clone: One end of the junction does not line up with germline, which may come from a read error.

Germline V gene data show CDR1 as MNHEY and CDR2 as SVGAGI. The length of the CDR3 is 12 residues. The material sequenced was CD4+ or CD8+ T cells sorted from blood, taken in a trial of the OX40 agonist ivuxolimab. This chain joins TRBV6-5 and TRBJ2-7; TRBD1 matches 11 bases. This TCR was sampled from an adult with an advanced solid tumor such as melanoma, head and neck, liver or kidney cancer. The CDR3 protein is CASTQGTGGLHF. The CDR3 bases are TGTGCCAGCACCCAGGGGACAGGGGGACTCCATTTC.